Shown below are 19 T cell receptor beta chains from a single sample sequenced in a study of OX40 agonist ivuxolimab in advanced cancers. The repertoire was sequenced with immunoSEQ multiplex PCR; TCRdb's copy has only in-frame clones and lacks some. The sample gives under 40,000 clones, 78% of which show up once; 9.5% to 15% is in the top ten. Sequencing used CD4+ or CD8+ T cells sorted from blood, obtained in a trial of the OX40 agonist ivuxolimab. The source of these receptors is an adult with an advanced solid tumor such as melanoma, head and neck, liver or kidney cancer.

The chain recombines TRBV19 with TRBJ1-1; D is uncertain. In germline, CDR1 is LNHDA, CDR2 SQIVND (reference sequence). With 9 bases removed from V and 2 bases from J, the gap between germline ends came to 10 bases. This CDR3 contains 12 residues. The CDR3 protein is CASGFPNTEAFF. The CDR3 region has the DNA TGTGCCAGCGGGTTTCCAAACACTGAAGCTTTCTTT.

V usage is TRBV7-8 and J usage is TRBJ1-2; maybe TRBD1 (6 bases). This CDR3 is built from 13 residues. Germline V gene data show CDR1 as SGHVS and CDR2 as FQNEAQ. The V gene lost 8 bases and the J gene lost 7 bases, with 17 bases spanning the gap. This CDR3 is CASGETGSTGYTF. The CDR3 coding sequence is TGTGCCAGCGGTGAAACAGGGTCTACTGGCTACACCTTC.

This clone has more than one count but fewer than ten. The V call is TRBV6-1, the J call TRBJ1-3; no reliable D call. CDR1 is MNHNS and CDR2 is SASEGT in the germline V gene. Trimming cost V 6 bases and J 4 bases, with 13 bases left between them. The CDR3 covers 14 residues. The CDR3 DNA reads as TGTGCCAGCAGCGAGGGAGGGTCAGGAAACACCATATATTTT. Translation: CASSEGGSGNTIYF.

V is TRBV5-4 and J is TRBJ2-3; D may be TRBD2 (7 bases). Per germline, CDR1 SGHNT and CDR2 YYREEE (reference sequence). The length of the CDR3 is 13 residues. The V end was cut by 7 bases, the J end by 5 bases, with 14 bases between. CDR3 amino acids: CASHRGAGDTQYF. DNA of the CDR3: TGTGCCAGCCACCGGGGGGCGGGAGATACGCAGTATTTT. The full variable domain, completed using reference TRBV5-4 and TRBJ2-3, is ETGVTQSPTHLIKTRGQQVTLRCSSQSGHNTVSWYQQALGQGPQFIFQYYREEENGRGNFPPRFSGLQFPNYSSELNVNALELDDSALYLCASHRGAGDTQYFGPGTRLTVL.

CDR3 protein: CASRQRRENYGYTF. In DNA form, the CDR3 reads TGTGCCAGTAGGCAGCGGAGAGAGAACTATGGCTACACCTTC. The V call is TRBV19, the J call TRBJ1-2; unclear D gene. This CDR3 has 14 amino acids. Germline CDR1 reads LNHDA; CDR2 reads SQIVND (reference sequence). Trimming shortened V by 6 bases and J by 2 bases, and 13 bases separated the two germline ends.

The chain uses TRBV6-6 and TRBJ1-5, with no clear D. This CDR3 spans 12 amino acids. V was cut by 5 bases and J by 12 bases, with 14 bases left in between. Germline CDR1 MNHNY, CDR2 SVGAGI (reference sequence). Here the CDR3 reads CASSPPGEVQHF. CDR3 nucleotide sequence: TGTGCCAGCAGTCCGCCCGGGGAGGTCCAGCATTTT.

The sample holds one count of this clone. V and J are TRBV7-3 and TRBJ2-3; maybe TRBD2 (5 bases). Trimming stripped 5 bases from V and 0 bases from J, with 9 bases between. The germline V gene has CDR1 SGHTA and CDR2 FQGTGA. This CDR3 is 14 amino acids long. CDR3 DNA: TGTGCCAGCAGCCCCCGACTAAGCACAGATACGCAGTATTTT. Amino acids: CASSPRLSTDTQYF.

CDR3: CASSPGTNQETQYF. The CDR3 DNA follows: TGTGCCAGCAGCCCCGGGACTAACCAAGAGACCCAGTACTTC. The J gene is TRBJ2-5, the V gene TRBV28; 7 nucleotides line up with TRBD2. V lost 6 bases, J lost 0 bases, and 4 bases stayed unmatched. Germline V gene lookup returns CDR1 MDHEN and CDR2 SYDVKM. The CDR3 is 14 residues long.

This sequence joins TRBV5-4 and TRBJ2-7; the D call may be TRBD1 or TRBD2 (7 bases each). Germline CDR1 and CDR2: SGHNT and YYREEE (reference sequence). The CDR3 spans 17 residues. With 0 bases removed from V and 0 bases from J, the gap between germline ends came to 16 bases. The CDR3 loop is CASSLGGGGGSSYEQYF. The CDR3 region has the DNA TGTGCCAGCAGCTTGGGAGGAGGGGGCGGGAGCTCCTACGAGCAGTACTTC. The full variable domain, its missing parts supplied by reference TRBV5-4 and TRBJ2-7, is ETGVTQSPTHLIKTRGQQVTLRCSSQSGHNTVSWYQQALGQGPQFIFQYYREEENGRGNFPPRFSGLQFPNYSSELNVNALELDDSALYLCASSLGGGGGSSYEQYFGPGTRLTVT.

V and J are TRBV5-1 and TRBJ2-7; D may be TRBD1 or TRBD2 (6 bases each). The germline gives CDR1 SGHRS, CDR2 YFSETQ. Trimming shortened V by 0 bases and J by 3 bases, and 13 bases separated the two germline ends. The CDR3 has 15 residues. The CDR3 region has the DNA TGCGCCAGCAGCTTGGGCAGGGGAGGATTCTACGAGCAGTACTTC. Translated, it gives CASSLGRGGFYEQYF.

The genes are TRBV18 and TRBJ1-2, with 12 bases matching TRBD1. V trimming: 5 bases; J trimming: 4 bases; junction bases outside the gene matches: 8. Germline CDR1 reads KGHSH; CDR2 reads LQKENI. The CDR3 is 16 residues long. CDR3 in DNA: TGTGCCAGCTCATCTCCGGGACAGGGGGCCCGCTATGGCTACACCTTC. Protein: CASSSPGQGARYGYTF. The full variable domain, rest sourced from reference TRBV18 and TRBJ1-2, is NAGVMQNPRHLVRRRGQEARLRCSPMKGHSHVYWYRQLPEEGLKFMVYLQKENIIDESGMPKERFSAEFPKEGPSILRIQQVVRGDSAAYFCASSSPGQGARYGYTFGSGTRLTVV.

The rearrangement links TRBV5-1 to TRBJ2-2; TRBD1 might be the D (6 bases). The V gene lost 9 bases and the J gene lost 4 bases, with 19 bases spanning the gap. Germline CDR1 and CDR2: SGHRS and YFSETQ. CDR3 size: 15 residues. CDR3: CATRPTGTSTGELFF. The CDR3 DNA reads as TGCGCCACCAGGCCAACAGGGACGAGCACCGGGGAGCTGTTTTTT.

CDR3 coding DNA: TGTGCCATCAGTGAGACGGACGGTGCCTACAATGAGCAGTTCTTC. Protein sequence: CAISETDGAYNEQFF. This rearrangement joins TRBV10-3 to TRBJ2-1; D ambiguous. With 2 bases removed from V and 2 bases from J, the gap between germline ends came to 10 bases. The CDR3 covers 15 residues. The germline V gene has CDR1 ENHRY and CDR2 SYGVKD.

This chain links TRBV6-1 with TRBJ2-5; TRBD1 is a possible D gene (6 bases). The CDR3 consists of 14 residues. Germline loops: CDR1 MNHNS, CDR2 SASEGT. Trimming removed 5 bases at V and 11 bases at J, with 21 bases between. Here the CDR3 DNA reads TGTGCCAGCAGTCAAGGACCCCGACAGGTCCGGCAGTACTTC. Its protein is CASSQGPRQVRQYF.

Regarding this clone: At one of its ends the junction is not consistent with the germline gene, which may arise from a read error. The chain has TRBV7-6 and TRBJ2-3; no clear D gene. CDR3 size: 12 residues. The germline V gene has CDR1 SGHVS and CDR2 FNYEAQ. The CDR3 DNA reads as TGTGCCAGCAGCTCAACCACAAATACGCAGTATTTT. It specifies CASSSTTNTQYF.

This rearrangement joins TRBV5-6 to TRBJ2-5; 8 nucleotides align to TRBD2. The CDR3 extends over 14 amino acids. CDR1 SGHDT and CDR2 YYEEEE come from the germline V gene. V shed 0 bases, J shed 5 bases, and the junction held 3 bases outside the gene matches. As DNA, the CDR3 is TGTGCCAGCAGCTTGGCGGGAGGGGAGGAGACCCAGTACTTC. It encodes CASSLAGGEETQYF.

In DNA, the CDR3 is TGTGCCACCAGCTACCGGGACTCCTCCTACGAGCAGTACTTC. Translated: CATSYRDSSYEQYF. This rearrangement joins TRBV15 to TRBJ2-7, with a weak D call TRBD2 (6 bases). Germline V gene sequence: CDR1 LNHNV, CDR2 YYDKDF (reference sequence). The CDR3 contains 14 residues. The germline V and J ends were trimmed by 5 bases and 0 bases, with 11 bases remaining between them.

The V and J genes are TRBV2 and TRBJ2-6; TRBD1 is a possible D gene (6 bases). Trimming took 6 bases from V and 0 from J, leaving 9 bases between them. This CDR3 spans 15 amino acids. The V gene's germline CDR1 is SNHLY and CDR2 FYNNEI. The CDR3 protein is CASREGVSGANVLTF. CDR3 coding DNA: TGTGCCAGCAGAGAGGGGGTCTCTGGGGCCAACGTCCTGACTTTC.

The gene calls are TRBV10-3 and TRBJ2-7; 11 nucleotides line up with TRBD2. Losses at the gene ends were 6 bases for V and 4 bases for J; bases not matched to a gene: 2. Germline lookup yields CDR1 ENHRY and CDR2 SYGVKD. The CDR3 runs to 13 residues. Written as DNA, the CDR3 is TGTGCCATCAGCATAGCGGGAGGGTACGAGCAGTACTTC. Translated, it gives CAISIAGGYEQYF.